Shown below are 19 T cell receptor beta chains from a single sample sequenced in a study of cytomegalovirus exposure and HLA in healthy donors. Method: immunoSEQ multiplex PCR; TCRdb's copy keeps in-frame clones and lacks some. In the table there are over 60,000 clones, around 96% of which are singletons. The specimen sequenced was PBMCs. Every receptor here comes from a man in his late teens or twenties in good health and CMV-seronegative.

V gene TRBV7-2 combines with J gene TRBJ1-2; D unclear. The V end lost 2 bases, the J end lost 11 bases, and 12 bases lay between the germline ends. Germline CDR1 is SGHTA and CDR2 is FQGNSA. This CDR3 is built from 12 residues. The CDR3 reads CASSLTALLYTF. The CDR3, as DNA: TGTGCCAGCAGCTTAACAGCCTTGCTTTACACCTTC.

This chain connects TRBV6-1 to TRBJ1-5, with a possible D match to TRBD1 (6 bases). CDR1 and CDR2 from the germline V gene are MNHNS and SASEGT. This CDR3 is 15 amino acids long. Trimming shortened V by 1 base and J by 5 bases, and 12 bases separated the two germline ends. CDR3 in DNA: TGTGCCAGCAGTGAAGAAGAGACAGGATATCAGCCCCAGCATTTT. This translates into CASSEEETGYQPQHF.

V is TRBV19 and J is TRBJ2-1, with D maybe TRBD2 (7 bases). The CDR3 totals 15 residues. The V end lost 9 bases, the J end lost 4 bases, and 19 bases lay between the germline ends. CDR1 is LNHDA, CDR2 SQIVND, per germline (reference sequence). CDR3 loop: CASARGATLYNEQFF. CDR3 sequence (DNA): TGTGCCAGCGCTCGGGGGGCCACACTATACAATGAGCAGTTCTTC.

The CDR3 DNA is TGTGCCAGCACTAGACAGGTCCCTGGGCCCCAGCATTTT. It yields the protein CASTRQVPGPQHF. This rearrangement joins TRBV28 to TRBJ1-5, with a possible D match to TRBD1 (6 bases). Germline V gene data show CDR1 as MDHEN and CDR2 as SYDVKM. Trimming removed 7 bases at V and 9 bases at J, with 16 bases between. The CDR3 extends over 13 amino acids.

This clone has a single count. This chain links TRBV6-1 with TRBJ2-4, with TRBD2 matching over 12 bases. CDR1 is MNHNS and CDR2 is SASEGT in the germline V gene. This CDR3 spans 16 amino acids. V gave up 4 bases and J gave up 2 bases; unmatched junction bases: 3. The CDR3 coding sequence is TGTGCCAGCAGTGTCACTAGCGGGGGGACCAAAAACATTCAGTACTTC. The encoded protein is CASSVTSGGTKNIQYF.

J is TRBJ1-1 and V is TRBV10-3; D unresolved. The CDR3 length is 12 residues. The V end was cut by 7 bases, the J end by 0 bases, with 6 bases between. Germline V lookup: CDR1 ENHRY, CDR2 SYGVKD. The CDR3, as DNA: TGTGCCATCAAGGAGGTGAACACTGAAGCTTTCTTT. Translating gives CAIKEVNTEAFF.

The chain has TRBV7-2 and TRBJ1-2, with unresolved D. Germline V gene lookup returns CDR1 SGHTA and CDR2 FQGNSA. The CDR3 covers 15 residues. V was trimmed by 5 bases and J by 0 bases, leaving 13 bases between them. The CDR3 DNA reads TGTGCCAGCAGCCCCCCCGACTCGACTAACTATGGCTACACCTTC. This codes for CASSPPDSTNYGYTF.

The chain's CDR3 is CATSRDRMTDTQYF. The CDR3 coding sequence is TGTGCCACCAGCAGAGACAGGATGACAGATACGCAGTATTTT. The genes are TRBV15 and TRBJ2-3; no clear D gene. Between the trimmed V and J ends, which lost 0 bases and 3 bases, there was a span of 7 bases. From germline, CDR1 is LNHNV and CDR2 YYDKDF (reference sequence). The CDR3 is 14 residues long.

This sequence joins TRBV27 and TRBJ2-7; the D gene is possibly TRBD2 (6 bases). Germline lookup yields CDR1 MNHEY and CDR2 SMNVEV (reference sequence). V lost 3 bases and J lost 4, with 10 bases in between. The CDR3 loop spans 13 amino acids. CDR3 region: CASSFYRGYEQYF. CDR3 bases: TGTGCCAGCAGTTTCTACCGGGGGTACGAGCAGTACTTC.

The J gene is TRBJ2-1, the V gene TRBV5-1, with D perhaps TRBD2 (5 bases). The CDR3 has 16 amino acids. Trimming removed 0 bases at V and 3 bases at J, with 13 bases between. Germline loops: CDR1 SGHRS, CDR2 YFSETQ. The CDR3 region has the DNA TGCGCCAGCAGCTTGGGAGCGGCGGATGTCTACAATGAGCAGTTCTTC. Amino acids: CASSLGAADVYNEQFF.

V is TRBV7-8 and J is TRBJ2-2; D is perhaps TRBD2 (5 bases). The CDR3 totals 20 residues. Trimming removed 1 base at V and 4 bases at J, with 25 bases between. The germline V gene encodes CDR1 SGHVS and CDR2 FQNEAQ. This chain's CDR3 is CASSLGTYGVESTITGELFF. The DNA of the CDR3 is TGTGCCAGCAGCTTAGGAACGTATGGGGTGGAGTCGACTATCACCGGGGAGCTGTTTTTT.

The chain has TRBV4-3 and TRBJ1-1; D not certain. V lost 1 base and J 2 bases, leaving 8 bases between the germline ends. The CDR3 totals 14 residues. Per the germline V gene, CDR1 is LGHNA and CDR2 is YSLEER. This CDR3 reads CASSQGPTNTEAFF. The CDR3 DNA is TGCGCCAGCAGCCAAGGTCCCACTAACACTGAAGCTTTCTTT.

The chain has TRBV9 and TRBJ1-2; 9 bases fit TRBD1. Germline loops: CDR1 SGDLS, CDR2 YYNGEE. Trimming at V came to 3 bases and at J to 1 base, leaving 4 bases not matched to a gene. This CDR3 has 15 residues. As DNA, the CDR3 is TGTGCCAGCAGCGCGCGGACAGGGGATAACTATGGCTACACCTTC. Translation gives CASSARTGDNYGYTF.

V usage is TRBV6-7 and J usage is TRBJ1-5, with D uncertain. TRBV6-7 falls under the ORF class, with uncertain function. Trimming removed 5 bases at V and 0 bases at J, with 14 bases between. CDR3 length: 16 amino acids. The CDR3 sequence is CASSTRTGDSNQPQHF. DNA for the CDR3: TGTGCCAGCAGTACTCGGACGGGAGATAGCAATCAGCCCCAGCATTTT.

This chain connects TRBV9 to TRBJ1-2, with D uncertain. CDR3 length: 17 amino acids. Germline loops: CDR1 SGDLS, CDR2 YYNGEE. V lost 3 bases and J lost 0, with 18 bases in between. This chain's CDR3 is CASSAGLLQPSNYGYTF. CDR3 bases: TGTGCCAGCAGCGCGGGTCTTCTTCAGCCCTCTAACTATGGCTACACCTTC.

The genes are TRBV5-1 and TRBJ2-2; TRBD2 is a possible D gene (5 bases). In germline, CDR1 is SGHRS, CDR2 YFSETQ. The CDR3 contains 16 residues. Deletions cut 1 base from V and 4 bases from J, with 14 bases between. CDR3 nucleotides: TGCGCCAGCAGCTTGAGGGAGAGTTTCGGCACCGGGGAGCTGTTTTTT. It specifies CASSLRESFGTGELFF. Filled out from reference TRBV5-1 and TRBJ2-2, the complete variable domain reads KAGVTQTPRYLIKTRGQQVTLSCSPISGHRSVSWYQQTPGQGLQFLFEYFSETQRNKGNFPGRFSGRQFSNSRSEMNVSTLELGDSALYLCASSLRESFGTGELFFGEGSRLTVL.

This chain joins TRBV5-6 and TRBJ1-2, with 8 bases identical to TRBD1. Germline trimming cut 2 bases from V and 8 bases from J; bases unmatched to any gene: 14. Looked up from germline, CDR1 is SGHDT and CDR2 is YYEEEE. This CDR3 has 16 residues. CDR3 sequence reads: CASSFGSGGLLRGYTF. CDR3 sequence (DNA): TGTGCCAGCAGCTTCGGCTCAGGGGGCCTGCTTAGGGGCTACACCTTC.

Regarding this clone: At one end the junction does not follow the germline gene, possibly because of a read error. The chain joins TRBV5-4 to TRBJ1-1, with 7 bases fitting TRBD1. Looked up from germline, CDR1 is SGHNT and CDR2 is YYREEE (reference sequence). The CDR3 is made up of 16 amino acids. The CDR3 reads CASSPALVKGATDAFF. The DNA of the CDR3 is TGTGCCAGCAGCCCCGCACTGGTAAAGGGGGCCACTGACGCTTTCTTT.

The chain recombines TRBV7-6 with TRBJ2-1, with D possibly matching TRBD1 (6 bases). Trimming pared 9 bases from V and 4 bases from J, leaving 16 bases between. The CDR3 consists of 14 residues. Germline CDR1 reads SGHVS; CDR2 reads FNYEAQ. CDR3 nucleotide sequence: TGTGCCAGTGGGGGACAAGGGTTTTACAATGAGCAGTTCTTC. Amino acid sequence: CASGGQGFYNEQFF.